Listed below are T cell receptor beta chains from one sample, sequenced in a study of T cell responses to AZD1222 COVID-19 vaccine. The table came from immunoSEQ multiplex PCR; TCRdb's copy has only in-frame clones and leaves some out. The sample has approximately 140,000 clones, about nine tenths seen once. Source: peripheral blood, taken 28 days after the second AZD1222 dose. These receptors all stem from an adult who received the AZD1222 COVID-19 vaccine. CDR3s include the opening cysteine and the closing phenylalanine or tryptophan. Fields, in order: clone size, J gene, V gene, D gene, CDR3 protein. A D gene is named only where the DNA matches it firmly. Clone sizes are given selectively: once, few, many, or a class where the clone is expanded.

.	TRBJ2-7	TRBV7-9	.	CASSFTGGYEQYF
.	TRBJ1-5	TRBV15	.	CATSRDRVSNQPQHF
.	TRBJ1-1	TRBV5-1	.	CASSLVGETEAFF
.	TRBJ1-1	TRBV6-5	TRBD1	CASIRDRVANTEAFF
.	TRBJ1-1	TRBV27	.	CASRLRATETEAFF
.	TRBJ2-7	TRBV7-8	TRBD2	CASSPGPSGSYEQYF
.	TRBJ2-7	TRBV6-5	TRBD1	CATSKTGAYEQYF
.	TRBJ1-1	TRBV28	.	CASSLGQSHTEAFF
.	TRBJ2-3	TRBV13	.	CASSFRLADTQYF
.	TRBJ2-7	TRBV7-9	TRBD1	CASSFPGTDYEQYF
.	TRBJ2-1	TRBV12-3/TRBV12-4	.	CATAPDYHNEQFF
once	TRBJ2-7	TRBV18	TRBD2	CASSPPLAGNPEQYF
.	TRBJ1-2	TRBV6-6	.	CASSYSDSPLYGYTF
.	TRBJ2-3	TRBV4-1	.	CASSQELLAGSTDTQYF
.	TRBJ2-1	TRBV5-1	.	CASRARGGAYNEQFF
.	TRBJ1-1	TRBV12-2	.	CASRFGPWMNTEAFF
.	TRBJ1-1	TRBV9	TRBD1	CASSVADRGVLNTEAFF
.	TRBJ1-1	TRBV12-3/TRBV12-4	.	CASSYWENTEAFF
.	TRBJ1-2	TRBV7-8	.	CASSLAQRQTVVGYTF
.	TRBJ2-5	TRBV12-3/TRBV12-4	.	CASSRRSAETQYF
.	TRBJ1-6	TRBV7-6	TRBD1	CASSPSPLTGWVGLTSPLHF
.	TRBJ1-1	TRBV6-5	.	CASTLDRNTEAFF
.	TRBJ2-1	TRBV11-2	.	CASSLDPGTRSYNEQFF
.	TRBJ1-4	TRBV30	TRBD1	CAWNRQGRATNEKLFF
.	TRBJ2-1	TRBV6-4	.	CASSDGTRDYNEQFF
.	TRBJ2-7	TRBV13	.	CASSFTTGAASSYEQYF